These 2 T cell receptor beta chains share one sample of origin, sequenced in a study of neurological immune-mediated disorders. The time point denotes: longitudinal time-point 2. TCRdb reprocessed the 5' RACE reads with MiXCR, giving one entry per CDR3 protein. This sample yields fewer than 60,000 distinct CDR3 sequences, of which around 13% are seen a single time; roughly 4.3% belongs to the top ten. The sequencing input was PBMCs. The receptors shown here come from a male donor with HTLV-1-associated myelopathy (HAM/TSP).

This clonotype has ten or more counts. This sequence joins TRBV3-1 and TRBJ1-6; TRBD1 is a possible D gene (6 bases). Germline V gene sequence: CDR1 LGHDT, CDR2 YNNKEL (reference sequence). The CDR3 extends over 14 amino acids. Trimming shortened V by 3 bases and J by 7 bases, and 10 bases separated the two germline ends. The CDR3 coding sequence is TGTGCCAGCAGCCACAGGGGCGGGAATTCACCCCTCCACTTT. Translated, it gives CASSHRGGNSPLHF.

This clonotype came up many times. The chain joins TRBV7-9 to TRBJ2-3; D is uncertain. Trimming removed 1 base from V and 2 bases from J, with 4 bases in between. CDR3 length: 13 amino acids. Per germline, CDR1 SEHNR and CDR2 FQNEAQ (reference sequence). The CDR3 sequence is CASSLGATDTQYF. The CDR3 DNA is TGTGCCAGCAGCTTAGGGGCCACAGATACGCAGTATTTT. Full variable domain (remainder filled in from reference TRBV7-9 and TRBJ2-3): DTGVSQNPRHKITKRGQNVTFRCDPISEHNRLYWYRQTLGQGPEFLTYFQNEAQLEKSRLLSDRFSAERPKGSFSTLEIQRTEQGDSAMYLCASSLGATDTQYFGPGTRLTVL.